This is a list of T cell receptor beta chains from one sample in a study of PD-L1 blockade in urothelial cancer. This table comes from immunoSEQ multiplex PCR, and its TCRdb copy is limited to in-frame clones, with some not included. Of roughly 100,000 clones listed, approximately 82% were seen once; the top ten hold under 8.5%. The sequences come from PBMCs, collected around atezolizumab (anti-PD-L1) treatment. These receptor sequences come from a man aged 65-85 years with urothelial cancer. Each CDR3 is given with its conserved first and last residue.

v_call,j_call,cdr3_aa
TRBV5-1,TRBJ1-1,CASSSQGSTEAFF
TRBV7-9,TRBJ1-6,CASGQVSYNSPLHF
TRBV12-5,TRBJ2-2,CASGLVLAGGELFF
TRBV5-1,TRBJ1-2,CAEQRAANYGYTF
TRBV5-5,TRBJ2-1,CASSLALGRYNEQFF
TRBV7-8,TRBJ1-1,CASSPAGNTGTEAFF
TRBV6-5,TRBJ1-1,CASSYSGRGITEAFF
TRBV25-1,TRBJ1-5,CASSEFAGSNQPQHF
TRBV5-1,TRBJ2-3,CASSPGLLSNTQYF
TRBV11-3,TRBJ1-2,CASSPATGGYGYTF
TRBV2,TRBJ1-1,CASNRQEVTEAFF
TRBV7-9,TRBJ1-6,CASSPGADIHNSPLHF
TRBV18,TRBJ1-1,CASSPQGRDTEAFF
TRBV11-2,TRBJ1-2,CASSPSGNTNYGYTF
TRBV6-6,TRBJ2-7,CASSPREGHYEQYF
TRBV6-6,TRBJ2-1,CATRTGGGEYNEQFF
TRBV10-3,TRBJ1-2,CAISEANPGTGGLVRGYTF
TRBV11-2,TRBJ1-4,CASSLVRGQGEKLFF
TRBV25-1,TRBJ1-1,CASSEVGGAGGFTEAFF
TRBV15,TRBJ2-5,CATSPYRGQEEETQYF
TRBV10-3,TRBJ1-2,CAISEQTGSYGYTF
TRBV18,TRBJ1-1,CASSPLEESTEAFF
TRBV11-3,TRBJ2-3,CASSARGAGIADTQYF
TRBV5-6,TRBJ2-1,CASSAGLAGEVLDEQFF
TRBV11-3,TRBJ2-3,CASSYNQVQSDTQYF
TRBV18,TRBJ2-1,CASSPPGQVYNEQFF
TRBV19,TRBJ2-7,CASSAPPREQYF
TRBV4-1,TRBJ1-5,CASSQAQGPSNQPQHF
TRBV7-8,TRBJ2-5,CASSLALAGANQETQYF
TRBV19,TRBJ1-2,CASREGGVYGYTF
TRBV27,TRBJ1-6,CASSLSADNSPLHF
TRBV7-9,TRBJ1-1,CASSPIRQGEAFF
TRBV6-5,TRBJ2-1,CASRSDRGLVDEQFF
TRBV18,TRBJ2-7,CASSLAGTNYEQYF
TRBV5-8,TRBJ2-7,CAARLGAQGDEQYF
TRBV18,TRBJ2-5,CASSSNSGNQETQYF
TRBV7-9,TRBJ2-5,CASSQDRDLETQYF
TRBV6-5,TRBJ2-3,CASSYGGSRPDTQYF
TRBV6-1,TRBJ2-7,CATRLAGGGEQYF
TRBV11-3,TRBJ1-1,CASSFSLNTEAFF
TRBV29-1,TRBJ1-1,CSVTTGGTEAFF
TRBV19,TRBJ1-4,CASSMEGRTNEKLFF
TRBV5-5,TRBJ2-3,CASSLTAIAGYCPSTDTQYF
TRBV7-9,TRBJ2-1,CASSPRGAGGYEQFF
TRBV6-4,TRBJ2-1,CASSVSGTYNEQFF
TRBV19,TRBJ2-2,CASTSTGWSGELFF
TRBV2,TRBJ1-4,CASRTGATNEKLFF
TRBV7-6,TRBJ2-7,CASSTPKALAGGNEQYF
TRBV6-1,TRBJ2-1,CASSRTGTPYNEQFF
TRBV29-1,TRBJ2-1,CSVEGAEVSEQFF
TRBV6-5,TRBJ1-4,CASRDRGDGEKLFF
TRBV5-8,TRBJ1-4,CASSFGTGPEKLFF